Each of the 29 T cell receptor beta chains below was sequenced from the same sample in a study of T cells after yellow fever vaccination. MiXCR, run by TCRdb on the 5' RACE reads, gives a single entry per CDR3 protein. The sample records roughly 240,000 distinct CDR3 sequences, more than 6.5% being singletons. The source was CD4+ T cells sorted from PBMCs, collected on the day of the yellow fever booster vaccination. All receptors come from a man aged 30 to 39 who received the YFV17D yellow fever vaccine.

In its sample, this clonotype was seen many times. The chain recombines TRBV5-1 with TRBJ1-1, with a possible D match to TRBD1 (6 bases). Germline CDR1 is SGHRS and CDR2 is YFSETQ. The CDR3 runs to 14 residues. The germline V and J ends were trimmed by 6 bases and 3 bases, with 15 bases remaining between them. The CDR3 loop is CASTTGRGYTEAFF. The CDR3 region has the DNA TGCGCCAGCACCACAGGGCGTGGATACACTGAAGCTTTCTTT.

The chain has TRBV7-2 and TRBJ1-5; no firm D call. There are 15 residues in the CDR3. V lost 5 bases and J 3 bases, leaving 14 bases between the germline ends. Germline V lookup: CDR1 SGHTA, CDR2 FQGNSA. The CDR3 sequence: CASSPSSGNNQPQHF. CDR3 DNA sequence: TGTGCCAGCAGCCCGAGTTCTGGTAACAATCAGCCCCAGCATTTT.

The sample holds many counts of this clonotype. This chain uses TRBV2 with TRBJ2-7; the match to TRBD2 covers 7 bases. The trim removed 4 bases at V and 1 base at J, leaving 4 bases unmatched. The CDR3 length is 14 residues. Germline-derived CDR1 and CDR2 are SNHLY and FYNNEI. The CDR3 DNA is TGTGCCAGCAGTGCGCCGCGGGGGTCCTACGAGCAGTACTTC. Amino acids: CASSAPRGSYEQYF.

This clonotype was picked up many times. The CDR3 coding sequence is TGTGCCAGCAGGGCCCTAGCGGGGTTCTCGAACACCGGGGAGCTGTTTTTT. Residues: CASRALAGFSNTGELFF. The chain carries TRBV6-1 and TRBJ2-2, with 9 bases lining up with TRBD2. CDR3 length: 17 residues. V shed 6 bases and J 0 bases; nucleotides not matched to a gene: 8. Germline CDR1 is MNHNS and CDR2 is SASEGT.

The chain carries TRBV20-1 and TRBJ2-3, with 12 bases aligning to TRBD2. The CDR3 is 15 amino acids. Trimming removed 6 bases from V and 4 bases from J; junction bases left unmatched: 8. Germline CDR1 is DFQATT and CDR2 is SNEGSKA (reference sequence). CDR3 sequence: CSAEGLAGFPDTQYF. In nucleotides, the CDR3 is TGCAGTGCAGAGGGACTAGCGGGTTTCCCAGATACGCAGTATTTT.

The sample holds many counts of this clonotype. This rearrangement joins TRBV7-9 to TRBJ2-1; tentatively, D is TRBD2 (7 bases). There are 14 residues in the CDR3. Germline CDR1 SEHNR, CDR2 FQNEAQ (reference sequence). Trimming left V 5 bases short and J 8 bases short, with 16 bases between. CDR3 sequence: CASSPMGGRDEQFF. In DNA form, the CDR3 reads TGTGCCAGCAGCCCTATGGGGGGGCGTGATGAGCAGTTCTTC. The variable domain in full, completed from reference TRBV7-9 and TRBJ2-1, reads DTGVSQNPRHKITKRGQNVTFRCDPISEHNRLYWYRQTLGQGPEFLTYFQNEAQLEKSRLLSDRFSAERPKGSFSTLEIQRTEQGDSAMYLCASSPMGGRDEQFFGPGTRLTVL.

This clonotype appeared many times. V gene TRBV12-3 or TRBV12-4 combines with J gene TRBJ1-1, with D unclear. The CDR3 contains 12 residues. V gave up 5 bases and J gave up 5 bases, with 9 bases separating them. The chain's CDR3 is CASSRELTEAFF. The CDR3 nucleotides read TGTGCCAGCAGTCGTGAGCTTACTGAAGCTTTCTTT.

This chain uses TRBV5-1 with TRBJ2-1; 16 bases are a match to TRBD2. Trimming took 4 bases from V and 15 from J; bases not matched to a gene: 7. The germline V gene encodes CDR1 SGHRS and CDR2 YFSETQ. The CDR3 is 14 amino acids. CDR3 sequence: CASSQSGTSGRGFF. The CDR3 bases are TGCGCCAGCAGCCAATCCGGGACTAGCGGGAGGGGGTTCTTC. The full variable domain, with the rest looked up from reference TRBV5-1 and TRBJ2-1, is KAGVTQTPRYLIKTRGQQVTLSCSPISGHRSVSWYQQTPGQGLQFLFEYFSETQRNKGNFPGRFSGRQFSNSRSEMNVSTLELGDSALYLCASSQSGTSGRGFFGPGTRLTVL.

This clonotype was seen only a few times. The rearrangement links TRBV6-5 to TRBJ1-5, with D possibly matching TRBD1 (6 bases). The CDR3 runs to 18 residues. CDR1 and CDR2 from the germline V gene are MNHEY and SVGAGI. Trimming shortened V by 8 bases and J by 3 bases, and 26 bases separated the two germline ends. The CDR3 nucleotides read TGTGCCAGCGTTCTAGACAGGCCCTGGGAGGGCTACAATCAGCCCCAGCATTTT. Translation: CASVLDRPWEGYNQPQHF.

DNA of the CDR3: TGTGCCAGCAGCTTAGCTCTGATTGCGGGAGGAGCTAATGAGCAGTTCTTC. It codes for CASSLALIAGGANEQFF. V and J are TRBV11-2 and TRBJ2-1; TRBD2 agrees at 8 bases. The CDR3 sequence is 17 residues long. The germline gives CDR1 SGHAT, CDR2 FQNNGV. J was trimmed by 7 bases and V by 1 base; bases with no gene match: 12.

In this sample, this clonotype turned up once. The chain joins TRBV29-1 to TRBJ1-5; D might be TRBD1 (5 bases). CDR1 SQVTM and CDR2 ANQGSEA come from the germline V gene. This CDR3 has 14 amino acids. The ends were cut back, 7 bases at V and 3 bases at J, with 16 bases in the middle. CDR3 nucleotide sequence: TGCAGCGCGGGGGGGACGGATATCAATCAGCCCCAGCATTTT. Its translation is CSAGGTDINQPQHF.

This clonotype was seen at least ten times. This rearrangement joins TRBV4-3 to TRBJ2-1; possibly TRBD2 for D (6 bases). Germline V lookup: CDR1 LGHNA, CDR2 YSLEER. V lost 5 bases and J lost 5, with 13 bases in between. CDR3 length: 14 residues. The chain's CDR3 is CASSIGGIHNEQFF. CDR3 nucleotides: TGCGCCAGCAGCATCGGGGGTATCCACAATGAGCAGTTCTTC.

The CDR3 bases are TGCGCCAGCAGCCAAGACGAAGGGAATGGGCCCCAGCATTTT. Protein product: CASSQDEGNGPQHF. The chain uses TRBV4-1 and TRBJ1-5; D call uncertain. The CDR3 spans 14 residues. V was trimmed by 0 bases and J by 9 bases, leaving 12 bases between them. Germline CDR1 reads MGHRA; CDR2 reads YSYEKL.

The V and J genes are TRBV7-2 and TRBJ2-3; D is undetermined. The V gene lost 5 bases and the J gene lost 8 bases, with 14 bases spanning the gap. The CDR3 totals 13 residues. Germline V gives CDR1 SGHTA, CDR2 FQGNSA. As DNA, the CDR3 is TGTGCCAGCAGCAATATGGACGCTATTACGCAGTATTTT. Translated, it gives CASSNMDAITQYF.

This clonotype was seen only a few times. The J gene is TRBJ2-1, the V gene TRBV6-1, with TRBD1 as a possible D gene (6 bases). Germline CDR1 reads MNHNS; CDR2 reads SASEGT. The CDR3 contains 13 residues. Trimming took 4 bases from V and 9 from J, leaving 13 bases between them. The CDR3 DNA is TGTGCCAGCAGTGCACAGGGTTGGGGTGAGCAGTTCTTC. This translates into CASSAQGWGEQFF.

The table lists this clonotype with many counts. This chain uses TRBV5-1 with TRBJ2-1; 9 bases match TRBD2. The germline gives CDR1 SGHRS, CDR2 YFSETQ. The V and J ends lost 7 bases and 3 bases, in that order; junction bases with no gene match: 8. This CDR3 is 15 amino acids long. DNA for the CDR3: TGCGCCAGCGGCGGGCTAGCGGGGATCTACAATGAGCAGTTCTTC. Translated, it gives CASGGLAGIYNEQFF.

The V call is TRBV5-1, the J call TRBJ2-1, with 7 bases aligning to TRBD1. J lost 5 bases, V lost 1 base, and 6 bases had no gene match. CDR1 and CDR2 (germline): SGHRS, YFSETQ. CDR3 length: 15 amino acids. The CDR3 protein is CASSLYQGDHNEQFF. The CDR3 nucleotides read TGCGCCAGCAGCTTGTATCAGGGGGACCACAATGAGCAGTTCTTC.

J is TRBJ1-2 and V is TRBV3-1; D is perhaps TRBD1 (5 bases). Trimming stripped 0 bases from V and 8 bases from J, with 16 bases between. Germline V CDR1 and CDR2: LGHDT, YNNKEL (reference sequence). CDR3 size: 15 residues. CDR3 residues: CASSQDDGAERGYTF. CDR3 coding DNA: TGTGCCAGCAGCCAAGATGACGGGGCGGAACGGGGCTACACCTTC.

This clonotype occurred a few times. The CDR3: CASSFTGTSGRNEQFF. The DNA of the CDR3 is TGTGCCAGCAGTTTTACCGGGACTAGCGGGAGAAATGAGCAGTTCTTC. The chain couples TRBV11-1 to TRBJ2-1, with 14 bases fitting TRBD2. Per germline, CDR1 SGHAT and CDR2 FQDESV (reference sequence). The CDR3 consists of 16 residues. With V trimmed by 6 bases and J by 7 bases, 8 bases remained unmatched.

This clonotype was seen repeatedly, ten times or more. The CDR3 spells CASRGRQGTQETQYF. The CDR3 coding sequence is TGTGCCAGCAGGGGAAGACAGGGGACCCAAGAGACCCAGTACTTC. The rearrangement links TRBV12-3 or TRBV12-4 to TRBJ2-5; 8 bases line up with TRBD1. The ends lost 6 bases at V and 1 base at J; junction bases unmatched: 7. The CDR3 sequence is 15 residues long.

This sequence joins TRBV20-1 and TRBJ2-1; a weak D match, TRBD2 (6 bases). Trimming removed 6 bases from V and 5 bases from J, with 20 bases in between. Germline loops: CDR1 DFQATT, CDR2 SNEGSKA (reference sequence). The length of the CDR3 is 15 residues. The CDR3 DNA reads TGCAGTGCCCTACCGCTAGCGCAAATAGACAATGAGCAGTTCTTC. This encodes CSALPLAQIDNEQFF.

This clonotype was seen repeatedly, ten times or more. CDR3 bases: TGTGCCAGCAGTTACTCGGTTTTAGCAGGTGCAAGAGATACGCAGTATTTT. Protein sequence: CASSYSVLAGARDTQYF. The V call is TRBV6-5, the J call TRBJ2-3; D is unclear. The CDR3 is 17 amino acids. Trimming removed 0 bases at V and 5 bases at J, with 18 bases between. In germline, CDR1 is MNHEY, CDR2 SVGAGI.

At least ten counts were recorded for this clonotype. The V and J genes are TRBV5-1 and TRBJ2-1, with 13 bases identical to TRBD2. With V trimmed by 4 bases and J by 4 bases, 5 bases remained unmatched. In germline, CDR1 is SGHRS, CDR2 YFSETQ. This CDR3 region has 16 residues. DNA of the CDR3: TGCGCCAGCAGCGGAATGACTAGCGGGAGGTACAATGAGCAGTTCTTC. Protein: CASSGMTSGRYNEQFF.

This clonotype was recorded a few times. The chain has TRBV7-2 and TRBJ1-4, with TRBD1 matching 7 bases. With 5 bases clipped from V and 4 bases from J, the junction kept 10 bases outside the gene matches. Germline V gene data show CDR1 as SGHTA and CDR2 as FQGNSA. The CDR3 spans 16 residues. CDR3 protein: CASSPRTGRINEKLFF. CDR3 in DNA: TGTGCCAGCAGCCCGAGGACAGGCCGAATTAATGAAAAACTGTTTTTT.

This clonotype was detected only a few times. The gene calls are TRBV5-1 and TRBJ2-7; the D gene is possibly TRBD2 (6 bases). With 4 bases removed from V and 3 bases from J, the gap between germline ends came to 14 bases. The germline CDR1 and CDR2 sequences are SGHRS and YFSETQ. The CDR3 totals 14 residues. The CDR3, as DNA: TGCGCCAGCAGCATTTCGGAGGGGCGCTACGAGCAGTACTTC. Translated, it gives CASSISEGRYEQYF.

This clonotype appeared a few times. The CDR3 region has the DNA TGCGCCAGCAGCCAAACGACAGGCCAGGGTACGCAGTATTTT. Translating it yields CASSQTTGQGTQYF. The rearrangement joins TRBV4-3 to TRBJ2-3; a possible D gene is TRBD1 (6 bases). With 2 bases removed from V and 8 bases from J, the gap between germline ends came to 14 bases. The germline CDR1 and CDR2 sequences are LGHNA and YSLEER. This CDR3 has 14 amino acids.

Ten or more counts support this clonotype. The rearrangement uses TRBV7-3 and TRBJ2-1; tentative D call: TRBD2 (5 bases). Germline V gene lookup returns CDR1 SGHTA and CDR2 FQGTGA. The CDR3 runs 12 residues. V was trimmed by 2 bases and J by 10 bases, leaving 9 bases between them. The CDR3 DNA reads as TGTGCCAGCAGCTTACTCTCGGGAGAGCAGTTCTTC. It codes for CASSLLSGEQFF.

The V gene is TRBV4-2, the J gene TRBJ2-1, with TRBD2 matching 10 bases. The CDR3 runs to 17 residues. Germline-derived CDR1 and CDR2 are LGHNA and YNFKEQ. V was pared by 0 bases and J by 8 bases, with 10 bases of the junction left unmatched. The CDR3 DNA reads TGTGCCAGCAGCCAAGATTGGGCGACTAGCGGGTTCTATGAGCAGTTCTTC. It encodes CASSQDWATSGFYEQFF.

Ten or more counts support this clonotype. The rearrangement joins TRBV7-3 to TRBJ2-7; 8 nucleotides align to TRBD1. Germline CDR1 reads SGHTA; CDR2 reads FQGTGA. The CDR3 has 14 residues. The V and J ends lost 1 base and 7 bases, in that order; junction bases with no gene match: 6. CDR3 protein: CASSLRTGGEEQYF. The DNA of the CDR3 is TGTGCCAGCAGCTTAAGAACAGGGGGTGAGGAGCAGTACTTC. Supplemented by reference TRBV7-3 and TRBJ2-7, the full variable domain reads GAGVSQTPSNKVTEKGKYVELRCDPISGHTALYWYRQSLGQGPEFLIYFQGTGAADDSGLPNDRFFAVRPEGSVSTLKIQRTERGDSAVYLCASSLRTGGEEQYFGPGTRLTVT.